This TCR beta chain is drawn from a study of blood T cells in healthy people across ages. The individuals who served as donors were healthy Caucasians living in Russia, aged roughly 6 to 100. CDR1 and CDR2 from the germline V gene are ENHRY and SYGVKD. Trimming took off 10 bases at V and 2 bases at J, with 11 bases between the two ends. The CDR3 totals 12 residues. The use of a sample-barcoded 5' primer and a J-beta primer mix characterized a second PCR of roughly 6 to 11 cycles. TCRdb ran MiXCR on the 5' RACE reads and lists one entry per CDR3 protein. The sample yields just over 1 million distinct CDR3 sequences, 40% to 50% seen once.

The J gene is TRBJ1-1, the V gene TRBV10-3; perhaps TRBD1 as D (6 bases). Sequencing was done on a sample of blood. The source of this sequence is a woman in her sixties in good health. This CDR3 reads CANGGPNTEAFF. CDR3 DNA sequence: TGTGCCAATGGGGGGCCCAACACTGAAGCTTTCTTT.